This paragraph reports one T cell receptor (beta chain). This CDR3 region has 14 residues. CDR1 and CDR2 (germline): SGHRS, YFSETQ. The germline V and J ends were trimmed by 0 bases and 15 bases, with 19 bases remaining between them. Sequenced by immunoSEQ multiplex PCR; TCRdb stores in-frame clones only, minus some. Of tens of thousands of clones listed, 75% to 95% are singletons. The data were obtained in a study of T cell changes during pregnancy in multiple sclerosis. The receptor comes from a female donor with multiple sclerosis, enrolled in a pregnancy study. The input for sequencing was CD4+ T cells from peripheral blood mononuclear cells, taken in the third trimester of pregnancy. V usage is TRBV5-1 and J usage is TRBJ2-1; D not certain. In DNA, the CDR3 is TGCGCCAGCAGCTTGGCTTACCTAGTTGTCCCTCGGTTCTTC. Translation: CASSLAYLVVPRFF.